These 19 T cell receptor beta chains share one sample of origin, sequenced in a study of OX40 agonist ivuxolimab in advanced cancers. Method: immunoSEQ multiplex PCR; TCRdb's copy keeps in-frame clones and lacks some. The repertoire holds around 62,000 clones, with approximately 91% as singletons. The sequencing here drew on CD4+ or CD8+ T cells sorted from blood, taken in a trial of the OX40 agonist ivuxolimab. The receptors shown here come from an adult with an advanced solid tumor such as melanoma, head and neck, liver or kidney cancer.

This rearrangement joins TRBV7-9 to TRBJ2-1; the D is unclear. The CDR3 length is 14 residues. Trimming left V 0 bases short and J 1 base short, with 4 bases between. The germline CDR1 and CDR2 sequences are SEHNR and FQNEAQ (reference sequence). CDR3 in DNA: TGTGCCAGCAGCTTAGCGGCTTCCTACAATGAGCAGTTCTTC. Translation: CASSLAASYNEQFF.

The CDR3 DNA is TGTGCCAGCAGCTTGCTAGCGGGAGTGAGGGGCAATGAGCAGTTCTTC. This gives the protein CASSLLAGVRGNEQFF. This chain joins TRBV7-3 and TRBJ2-1, with 10 bases that match TRBD2. With 3 bases clipped from V and 6 bases from J, the junction kept 8 bases outside the gene matches. Germline V gives CDR1 SGHTA, CDR2 FQGTGA. The CDR3 contains 16 residues.

This clone was observed a single time. The chain has TRBV18 and TRBJ2-7; TRBD1 or TRBD2 may be the D gene (5 bases each). This CDR3 comprises 14 residues. Germline assignment: CDR1 KGHSH and CDR2 LQKENI. V was cut by 6 bases and J by 0 bases, with 12 bases left in between. The CDR3 nucleotides are TGTGCCAGCTCTCCTCGGGACGACTCCTACGAGCAGTACTTC. It translates to CASSPRDDSYEQYF.

The chain carries TRBV5-1 and TRBJ2-5, with 9 bases aligning to TRBD1. Germline assignment: CDR1 SGHRS and CDR2 YFSETQ. Trimming cost V 4 bases and J 5 bases; bases outside gene matches: 12. This CDR3 is built from 16 residues. CDR3: CASSAFHRGREETQYF. The CDR3 DNA reads TGCGCCAGCAGCGCGTTCCACAGGGGGCGCGAGGAGACCCAGTACTTC.

The chain uses TRBV7-8 and TRBJ2-2; perhaps TRBD2 as D (6 bases). V lost 5 bases, J lost 3 bases, and 16 bases lay in between. Germline V gene lookup returns CDR1 SGHVS and CDR2 FQNEAQ. The CDR3 length is 16 residues. CDR3 in DNA: TGTGCCAGCAGCCCCCGGGGCGGAGGGGACACCGGGGAGCTGTTTTTT. Protein: CASSPRGGGDTGELFF. Drawing the rest from reference TRBV7-8 and TRBJ2-2, the complete variable domain is GAGVSQSPRYKVAKRGQDVALRCDPISGHVSLFWYQQALGQGPEFLTYFQNEAQLDKSGLPSDRFFAERPEGSVSTLKIQRTQQEDSAVYLCASSPRGGGDTGELFFGEGSRLTVL.

This chain uses TRBV28 with TRBJ1-2, with 9 bases that match TRBD1. The germline CDR1 and CDR2 sequences are MDHEN and SYDVKM. The CDR3 covers 14 residues. The V and J ends lost 6 bases and 6 bases, in that order; junction bases with no gene match: 8. This CDR3 reads CASRATGGGNGYTF. The CDR3 DNA reads TGTGCCAGCAGGGCAACAGGGGGCGGGAATGGCTACACCTTC.

The chain couples TRBV5-1 to TRBJ2-2; 10 nucleotides agree with TRBD2. CDR1 is SGHRS and CDR2 is YFSETQ in the germline V gene. CDR3 length: 18 amino acids. The trim removed 0 bases at V and 2 bases at J, leaving 7 bases unmatched. CDR3 region: CASSLGSSGSVNTGELFF. The CDR3 nucleotides read TGCGCCAGCAGCTTGGGGTCTAGCGGGAGTGTAAACACCGGGGAGCTGTTTTTT.

The rearrangement joins TRBV18 to TRBJ2-5; D is uncertain. With 0 bases removed from V and 4 bases from J, the gap between germline ends came to 9 bases. Germline CDR1 is KGHSH and CDR2 is LQKENI. The CDR3 spans 14 residues. This CDR3 reads CASSPPAIVETQYF. The CDR3 coding sequence is TGTGCCAGCTCACCACCGGCGATCGTAGAGACCCAGTACTTC.

The rearrangement joins TRBV28 to TRBJ1-3, with D unresolved. The CDR3 is made up of 11 amino acids. Between the trimmed V and J ends, which lost 1 base and 7 bases, there was a span of 2 bases. Looked up from germline, CDR1 is MDHEN and CDR2 is SYDVKM. CDR3 bases: TGTGCCAGCAGTTTATCGAACACCATATATTTT. Its translation is CASSLSNTIYF.

V is TRBV7-2 and J is TRBJ2-7; a weak D match, TRBD1 (6 bases). V lost 7 bases and J 7 bases, leaving 17 bases between the germline ends. CDR3 length equals 13 residues. CDR1 is SGHTA, CDR2 FQGNSA, per germline. This CDR3 is CASTLQGPGEQYF. CDR3 nucleotide sequence: TGTGCCAGCACCCTACAGGGACCGGGGGAGCAGTACTTC.

Only a few counts were recorded for this clone. The V and J genes are TRBV5-5 and TRBJ2-6, with D tentatively TRBD1 (5 bases). Looked up from germline, CDR1 is SGHKS and CDR2 is YYEKEE (reference sequence). This CDR3 is 15 amino acids long. Trimming shortened V by 6 bases and J by 1 base, and 11 bases separated the two germline ends. The CDR3, as DNA: TGTGCCAGCATGTGGGGCCCATCTGGGGCCAACGTCCTGACTTTC. Translating gives CASMWGPSGANVLTF.

This CDR3 is CASLTLSGTGVPRSGNTIYF. Here the CDR3 DNA reads TGTGCCAGCCTAACACTTTCCGGGACAGGGGTCCCTCGCTCTGGAAACACCATATATTTT. The chain has TRBV19 and TRBJ1-3; TRBD1 matches at 10 bases. With V trimmed by 9 bases and J by 0 bases, 20 bases remained unmatched. This CDR3 spans 20 amino acids. Germline V gives CDR1 LNHDA, CDR2 SQIVND (reference sequence).

The chain is built from TRBV5-1 and TRBJ2-3; D is tentatively TRBD1 or TRBD2 (5 bases each). The V and J ends lost 4 bases and 0 bases respectively, with 12 bases between them. CDR3 length: 15 amino acids. CDR1 is SGHRS and CDR2 is YFSETQ in the germline V gene. CDR3 loop: CASSPGTRSTDTQYF. The CDR3 DNA is TGCGCCAGCAGCCCAGGGACCCGAAGCACAGATACGCAGTATTTT.

The genes are TRBV2 and TRBJ2-1; D is perhaps TRBD2 (5 bases). Germline CDR1 SNHLY, CDR2 FYNNEI. This CDR3 region has 14 residues. Trimming stripped 3 bases from V and 10 bases from J, with 16 bases between. The chain's CDR3 is CASSETGIPREQFF. For the CDR3, the DNA is TGTGCCAGCAGTGAGACGGGAATCCCAAGAGAGCAGTTCTTC.

The V and J genes are TRBV5-6 and TRBJ2-5; 8 positions agree with TRBD1. Germline values: CDR1 SGHDT, CDR2 YYEEEE. This CDR3 region has 15 residues. V dropped 1 base and J dropped 4; count of bases not matched to a gene: 6. CDR3 residues: CASSLRGQGAETQYF. The CDR3 nucleotides read TGTGCCAGCAGCTTGCGGGGGCAGGGGGCAGAGACCCAGTACTTC.

The V gene is TRBV7-9, the J gene TRBJ1-3; TRBD1 might be the D (6 bases). CDR1 is SEHNR and CDR2 is FQNEAQ in the germline V gene (reference sequence). V lost 1 base to trimming and J lost 4 bases, with 11 bases between them. This CDR3 contains 15 residues. The CDR3 is CASSLVGASGNTIYF. The CDR3, as DNA: TGTGCCAGCAGCTTAGTGGGGGCGTCCGGAAACACCATATATTTT.

The chain employs TRBV2 and TRBJ2-2; TRBD1 might be the D (7 bases). This CDR3 comprises 13 residues. V shed 6 bases and J shed 5 bases, with 10 bases lying between them. Germline V gene sequence: CDR1 SNHLY, CDR2 FYNNEI. The CDR3 loop reads CASRQGGTGELFF. The CDR3, as DNA: TGTGCCAGCAGGCAGGGGGGTACCGGGGAGCTGTTTTTT.

This chain connects TRBV29-1 to TRBJ1-1, with 7 bases that match TRBD1. The length of the CDR3 is 11 residues. In germline, CDR1 is SQVTM, CDR2 ANQGSEA. V was pared by 5 bases and J by 8 bases, with 5 bases of the junction left unmatched. The CDR3 here is CSVTNRGEAFF. The CDR3 region has the DNA TGCAGCGTTACTAACAGGGGCGAAGCTTTCTTT.

This clone occurred a few times. J is TRBJ2-7 and V is TRBV18, with D possibly TRBD1 on 5 matching bases. V dropped 1 base and J dropped 0 bases, with 7 bases sitting between them. This CDR3 contains 14 residues. Germline CDR1 reads KGHSH; CDR2 reads LQKENI. This CDR3 reads CASSPRQSSYEQYF. The CDR3 DNA sequence: TGTGCCAGCTCACCACGACAGAGCTCCTACGAGCAGTACTTC.